This T cell receptor beta chain is drawn from a study of T cell repertoires in cytomegalovirus infection. Each CDR3 protein is one row after TCRdb ran MiXCR on the reads. The sample has 230,000 or so distinct CDR3 sequences, about 18% seen once. On this clonotype itself: What it recognizes is unknown.

Study-level results: Summed frequency of public TCR beta families distinguished CMV carriers with the relevant HLA.

Germline V CDR1 and CDR2: MNHEY, SVGAGI. Unmatched junction bases numbered 10, after V lost 5 bases and J lost 4 bases. The CDR3 covers 16 residues. The chain couples TRBV6-5 to TRBJ2-3, with 9 bases identical to TRBD2. The TCR originated in a human donor in good health (CMV status not recorded). Some clones in this sample may be carry-over from other donors' samples. The source material was CD8+ T cells from PBMCs. The CDR3 reads CASSPDGLANPDTQYF. The CDR3 bases are TGTGCCAGCAGTCCCGACGGACTAGCGAACCCAGATACGCAGTATTTT.